The 21 T cell receptor beta chains listed next were all sequenced from one sample in a study of shared clonotypes between healthy human individuals. Assay used: immunoSEQ multiplex PCR; TCRdb lists only in-frame clones, some missing. Here the sample spans millions of clones, roughly nine tenths being singletons. The sequenced sample was naive CD4+ T cells sorted from blood. The subset here: CD45RA+ positively selected. The receptors stem from a man aged 18 to 30 in good health.

This clone is a singleton in its sample. This chain joins TRBV7-2 and TRBJ1-6, with 8 positions matching TRBD1. The CDR3 runs to 15 residues. The V gene's germline CDR1 is SGHTA and CDR2 FQGNSA. V gave up 1 base and J gave up 10 bases; unmatched junction bases: 6. The CDR3 protein is CASSLGTGMRSPLHF. In DNA, the CDR3 is TGTGCCAGCAGCTTAGGGACAGGGATGCGATCACCCCTCCACTTT.

The CDR3 sequence: CSAKFQGGQFF. The DNA of the CDR3 is TGCAGTGCTAAGTTTCAGGGTGGGCAGTTCTTC. The rearrangement uses TRBV20-1 and TRBJ2-1; possible D gene TRBD1, 5 bases. The ends were cut back, 4 bases at V and 12 bases at J, with 13 bases in the middle. Looked up from germline, CDR1 is DFQATT and CDR2 is SNEGSKA (reference sequence). The CDR3 sequence is 11 residues long.

The V and J genes are TRBV4-2 and TRBJ2-3; 7 nucleotides agree with TRBD1. Germline CDR1 LGHNA, CDR2 YNFKEQ. This CDR3 is built from 16 residues. The trim removed 2 bases at V and 2 bases at J, leaving 7 bases unmatched. DNA for the CDR3: TGTGCCAGCAGCCAATCCGGACAGGAGGTCACAGATACGCAGTATTTT. It yields the protein CASSQSGQEVTDTQYF.

The gene calls are TRBV7-8 and TRBJ1-4; TRBD1 is a possible D gene (5 bases). From germline, CDR1 is SGHVS and CDR2 FQNEAQ. The ends were cut back, 4 bases at V and 8 bases at J, with 11 bases in the middle. The CDR3 is 13 residues long. CDR3 bases: TGTGCCAGCAGCTGGGGGACCGAGGAAAAACTGTTTTTT. Translating gives CASSWGTEEKLFF.

There are a few counts of this clone. V and J are TRBV7-9 and TRBJ1-1; the D gene is possibly TRBD1 (5 bases). CDR1 and CDR2 from the germline V gene are SEHNR and FQNEAQ (reference sequence). Trimming pared 1 base from V and 4 bases from J, leaving 13 bases between. The CDR3 has 15 residues. DNA of the CDR3: TGTGCCAGCAGCTTAGAGGCAGGGAAATTCACTGAAGCTTTCTTT. It codes for CASSLEAGKFTEAFF.

The chain is built from TRBV28 and TRBJ1-5; D unclear. V lost 8 bases, J lost 8 bases, and 16 bases lay in between. This CDR3 has 13 amino acids. CDR1 MDHEN and CDR2 SYDVKM come from the germline V gene. In nucleotides, the CDR3 is TGTGCCAGCGGACCCCAGGTGGGAGAGCCCCAGCATTTT. The encoded protein is CASGPQVGEPQHF.

The chain couples TRBV7-2 to TRBJ1-1; unclear D gene. The CDR3 contains 11 residues. V was clipped by 6 bases and J by 8 bases, with 10 bases between them. Germline lookup yields CDR1 SGHTA and CDR2 FQGNSA. The CDR3, as DNA: TGTGCCAGCAGTATGCGCCTCGAAGCTTTCTTT. This encodes CASSMRLEAFF.

The V call is TRBV6-5, the J call TRBJ1-2; D remains ambiguous. V gave up 4 bases and J gave up 3 bases, with 15 bases separating them. Germline CDR1 reads MNHEY; CDR2 reads SVGAGI. The CDR3 is 15 residues long. The chain's CDR3 is CASSSTRTGYYGYTF. CDR3 nucleotide sequence: TGTGCCAGCAGTTCCACCAGGACGGGCTACTATGGCTACACCTTC.

The chain is built from TRBV18 and TRBJ2-1; D possibly corresponds to TRBD1 (6 bases). The germline V gene has CDR1 KGHSH and CDR2 LQKENI. This CDR3 region has 14 residues. The V end lost 0 bases, the J end lost 8 bases, and 11 bases lay between the germline ends. The CDR3 reads CASSPPAGEDEQFF. DNA of the CDR3: TGTGCCAGCTCACCACCGGCAGGGGAAGATGAGCAGTTCTTC.

The chain has TRBV28 and TRBJ1-3, with D uncertain. CDR3 length equals 14 residues. The V gene's germline CDR1 is MDHEN and CDR2 SYDVKM. V shed 3 bases and J shed 3 bases, with 9 bases lying between them. CDR3 nucleotides: TGTGCCAGCAGTTTGGAGGGTGTTGGAAACACCATATATTTT. Protein sequence: CASSLEGVGNTIYF.

This CDR3 reads CASSLVGGRISNEQFF. In nucleotides, the CDR3 is TGTGCCAGCAGCTTAGTAGGGGGGAGGATAAGCAATGAGCAGTTCTTC. The chain uses TRBV11-2 and TRBJ2-1; perhaps D is TRBD1 or TRBD2 (6 bases each). This CDR3 is built from 16 residues. V lost 1 base and J lost 6, with 16 bases in between. From germline, CDR1 is SGHAT and CDR2 FQNNGV.

The chain carries TRBV2 and TRBJ2-2; D tentatively fits TRBD1 or TRBD2 (5 bases each). The CDR3 is 14 residues long. Germline lookup yields CDR1 SNHLY and CDR2 FYNNEI. V lost 7 bases and J lost 4, with 13 bases in between. The CDR3 DNA reads as TGTGCCAGCAAAGGGACGTTGAGCACCGGGGAGCTGTTTTTT. Its translation: CASKGTLSTGELFF.

For this clone: Other nucleotide sequences in the sample specify the same CDR3. The rearrangement links TRBV18 to TRBJ2-5, with D unclear. CDR1 is KGHSH, CDR2 LQKENI, per germline. This CDR3 comprises 13 residues. Deletions cut 3 bases from V and 5 bases from J, with 10 bases between. The CDR3 sequence is CASSPGLLETQYF. CDR3 in DNA: TGTGCCAGCTCACCCGGATTATTGGAGACCCAGTACTTC.

The CDR3 loop reads CASSIPGRTDTQYF. The CDR3, as DNA: TGTGCCAGCAGTATCCCGGGACGCACAGATACGCAGTATTTT. The genes are TRBV28 and TRBJ2-3; D might be TRBD1 or TRBD2, each matching 5 bases. This CDR3 has 14 amino acids. Germline values: CDR1 MDHEN, CDR2 SYDVKM. Trimming stripped 5 bases from V and 1 base from J, with 10 bases between.

The gene calls are TRBV10-3 and TRBJ1-5; D gene ambiguous. This CDR3 comprises 14 residues. CDR1 ENHRY and CDR2 SYGVKD come from the germline V gene. Trimming left V 0 bases short and J 6 bases short, with 9 bases between. The CDR3 DNA follows: TGTGCCATCAGTGAGTCCGTTGGGGTTCAGCCCCAGCATTTT. It translates to CAISESVGVQPQHF.

This chain uses TRBV18 with TRBJ1-1, with a weak D call TRBD1 (6 bases). V lost 8 bases and J lost 4, with 17 bases in between. Germline CDR1 is KGHSH and CDR2 is LQKENI. This CDR3 is built from 14 residues. The CDR3 DNA sequence: TGTGCCAGCCGAGGGGGGCAGGAGGGCACTGAAGCTTTCTTT. Its translation is CASRGGQEGTEAFF.

The chain recombines TRBV7-6 with TRBJ1-6, with 7 positions matching TRBD1. V lost 3 bases to trimming and J lost 5 bases; unmatched junction nucleotides: 4. The V gene's germline CDR1 is SGHVS and CDR2 FNYEAQ. This CDR3 comprises 15 residues. The CDR3 region is CASSFEGAHNSPLHF. The CDR3 nucleotides are TGTGCCAGCAGCTTCGAGGGGGCCCATAATTCACCCCTCCACTTT.

V is TRBV9 and J is TRBJ1-2; 7 nucleotides line up with TRBD1. Trimming removed 6 bases from V and 0 bases from J; junction bases left unmatched: 5. The germline CDR1 and CDR2 sequences are SGDLS and YYNGEE. The CDR3 runs 14 residues. The CDR3 reads CASTTGAANYGYTF. The CDR3 nucleotides are TGTGCCAGCACCACAGGGGCGGCTAACTATGGCTACACCTTC.

The chain recombines TRBV4-1 with TRBJ1-4; 7 nucleotides align to TRBD1. J was trimmed by 4 bases and V by 0 bases; bases with no gene match: 5. The CDR3 extends over 16 amino acids. Germline-derived CDR1 and CDR2 are MGHRA and YSYEKL. CDR3 loop: CASSQEDWDSNEKLFF. In DNA form, the CDR3 reads TGCGCCAGCAGCCAAGAAGATTGGGACAGTAATGAAAAACTGTTTTTT.

V gene TRBV18 combines with J gene TRBJ2-7, with 7 bases that match TRBD1. This CDR3 is 18 amino acids long. Germline V gene lookup returns CDR1 KGHSH and CDR2 LQKENI. The V and J ends lost 3 bases and 6 bases, in that order; junction bases with no gene match: 20. CDR3 DNA sequence: TGTGCCAGCTCACCTGTCCGCGACAAGACAGGGCCTTTGGGCGAGCAGTACTTC. Protein product: CASSPVRDKTGPLGEQYF.

As for this clone: The junction does not match germline at one end; this may be a read error. The chain uses TRBV19 and TRBJ2-5, with D possibly called TRBD1 or TRBD2 (6 bases each). Germline CDR1 LNHDA, CDR2 SQIVND (reference sequence). This CDR3 region has 14 residues. The CDR3 DNA reads TGTGCCAGTAGTTGGAGGGGGGCAAAAGAGGCCCAGTACTTC. Translation: CASSWRGAKEAQYF. The whole variable domain, filled in from reference TRBV19 and TRBJ2-5, reads DGGITQSPKYLFRKEGQNVTLSCEQNLNHDAMYWYRQDPGQGLRLIYYSQIVNDFQKGDIAEGYSVSREKKESFPLTVTSAQKNPTAFYLCASSWRGAKEAQYFGPGTRLLVL.